The present T cell receptor beta chain was sequenced within a study of T cell repertoires in cytomegalovirus infection. Whole-study context: Through public TCR beta signatures, both CMV infection and matching HLA type were indicated. The study, taken as a whole, reports: CMV-specific HLA-C-restricted TCR beta clonotypes dominated the ex vivo response. Public TCR beta family frequency separated CMV-and-HLA carriers, including in an independent cohort.

The germline V gene encodes CDR1 SEHNR and CDR2 FQNEAQ (reference sequence). The CDR3 runs to 11 residues. V lost 4 bases and J lost 6, with 6 bases in between. A remark on this clonotype: Its antigen is unidentified.

TCRdb analysed the reads with MiXCR anew, one entry per CDR3 protein. The top ten clones hold less than 10% of a sample with hundreds of thousands of distinct CDR3 sequences, roughly a quarter of them seen once. The clonotype was recovered from a human donor in good health (CMV status not recorded). Some clones in this sample may be carry-over from other donors' samples. The sample consisted of CD8+ T cells from PBMCs. The V and J genes are TRBV7-9 and TRBJ1-1; no clear D. The CDR3 spells CASSSRPEAFF. The CDR3 DNA reads TGTGCCAGCAGCTCCCGACCTGAAGCTTTCTTT.